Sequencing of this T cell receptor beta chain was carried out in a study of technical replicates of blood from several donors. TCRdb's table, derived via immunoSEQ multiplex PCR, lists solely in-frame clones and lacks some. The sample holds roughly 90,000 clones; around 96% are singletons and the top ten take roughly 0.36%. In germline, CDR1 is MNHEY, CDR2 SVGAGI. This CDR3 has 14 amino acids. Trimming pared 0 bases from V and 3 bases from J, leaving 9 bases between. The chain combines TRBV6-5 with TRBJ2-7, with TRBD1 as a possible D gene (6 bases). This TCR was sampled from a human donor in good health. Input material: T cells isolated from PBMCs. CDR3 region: CASSYSAQGYEQYF. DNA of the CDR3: TGTGCCAGCAGTTACTCAGCACAGGGCTACGAGCAGTACTTC.